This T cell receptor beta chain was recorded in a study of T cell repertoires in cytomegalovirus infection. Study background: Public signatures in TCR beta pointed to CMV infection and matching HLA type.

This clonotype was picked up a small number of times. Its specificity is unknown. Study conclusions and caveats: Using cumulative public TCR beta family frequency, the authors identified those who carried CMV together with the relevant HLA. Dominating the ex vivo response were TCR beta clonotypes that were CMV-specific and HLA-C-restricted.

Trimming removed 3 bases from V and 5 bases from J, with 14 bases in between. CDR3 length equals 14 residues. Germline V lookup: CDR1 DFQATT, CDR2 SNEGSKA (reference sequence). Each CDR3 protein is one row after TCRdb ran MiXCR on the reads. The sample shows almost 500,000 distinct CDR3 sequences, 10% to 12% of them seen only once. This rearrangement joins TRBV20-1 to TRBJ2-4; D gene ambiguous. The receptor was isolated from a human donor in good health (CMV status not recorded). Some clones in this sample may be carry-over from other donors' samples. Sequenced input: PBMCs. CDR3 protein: CSASAMGGQNIQYF. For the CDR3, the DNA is TGCAGTGCTAGCGCTATGGGTGGCCAAAACATTCAGTACTTC.